Listed below are T cell receptor beta chains from one sample, sequenced in a study of T cells in Graves' hyperthyroidism and ophthalmopathy. TCRdb reanalysed the multiplex PCR reads using MiXCR and keeps one entry per CDR3 protein. The sample has around 300,000 distinct CDR3 sequences, roughly a fifth seen once; the top ten hold under 40%. Sequenced: blood. These receptors were taken from a middle-aged man with Graves' ophthalmopathy. Both conserved end residues are part of each CDR3. Fields, in order: V gene, clone size, J gene, D gene, CDR3 protein, CDR3 DNA. D genes are given only for firm matches. Clone size is shown for a subset of rows, as once, few, many or a class of expanded clone.

TRBV7-8,many,TRBJ2-5,NA,CASSSDSRETQYF,TGTGCCAGCAGCTCTGACAGCCGGGAGACCCAGTACTTC
TRBV28,few,TRBJ2-5,TRBD1,CASSLLDRGLRETQYF,TGTGCCAGCAGTTTACTCGACAGGGGGCTTCGAGAGACCCAGTACTTC
TRBV28,NA,TRBJ1-5,NA,CASKYRDGHQPQHF,TGTGCCAGCAAGTACAGGGATGGGCATCAGCCCCAGCATTTT
TRBV20-1,NA,TRBJ1-5,NA,CSASSVGFYSNQPQHF,TGCAGTGCCAGTTCGGTGGGGTTTTATAGCAATCAGCCCCAGCATTTT
TRBV3-1,many,TRBJ1-5,TRBD1,CASSPQGARGQPQHF,TGTGCCAGCAGCCCACAGGGGGCGCGTGGTCAGCCCCAGCATTTT
TRBV6-5,few,TRBJ2-7,NA,CASSYQGFYEQYF,TGTGCCAGCAGTTACCAGGGGTTCTACGAGCAGTACTTC
TRBV11-1,once,TRBJ2-5,NA,CASSYGQTKSETQYF,TGTGCCAGCAGTTATGGACAGACGAAGTCAGAGACCCAGTACTTC
TRBV28,once,TRBJ1-6,NA,CASSLYSYNSPLHF,TGTGCCAGCAGTTTATACTCCTATAATTCACCCCTCCACTTT
TRBV10-1,NA,TRBJ2-1,TRBD2,CASSERLATDEQFF,TGCGCCAGCAGTGAGAGACTAGCAACCGATGAGCAGTTCTTC
TRBV6-1,NA,TRBJ2-2,NA,CASSEAVSAIGELFF,TGTGCCAGCAGTGAAGCTGTATCTGCGATCGGGGAGCTGTTTTTT
TRBV5-1,NA,TRBJ2-7,TRBD2,CASSLELAGSYEQYF,TGCGCCAGCAGCTTGGAACTAGCGGGTTCCTACGAGCAGTACTTC
TRBV20-1,NA,TRBJ2-3,TRBD2,CSTLAGDPDTQYF,TGCAGTACTTTAGCGGGGGACCCGGATACGCAGTATTTT
TRBV6-1,few,TRBJ1-6,NA,CASTPTGAGSPLHF,TGTGCCAGCACCCCAACGGGGGCCGGTTCACCCCTCCACTTT
TRBV12-3/TRBV12-4,many,TRBJ1-1,NA,CASSPHRARRNTEAFF,TGTGCCAGCAGTCCCCACCGAGCAAGGCGAAACACTGAAGCTTTCTTT
TRBV5-6,few,TRBJ1-5,NA,CASSWGGGLNQPQHF,TGTGCCAGCAGCTGGGGGGGGGGCCTGAATCAGCCCCAGCATTTT
TRBV14,many,TRBJ2-3,TRBD2,CASSQAGLAGARGTQYF,TGTGCCAGCAGCCAAGCGGGGTTAGCGGGAGCGAGGGGTACGCAGTATTTT
TRBV28,many,TRBJ2-7,TRBD1,CASSPGQGDEQYF,TGTGCCAGCAGTCCGGGACAGGGCGACGAGCAGTACTTC
TRBV5-1,NA,TRBJ2-5,NA,CASSEDPSRRLETQYF,TGCGCCAGCAGCGAGGACCCTTCCCGGAGGTTGGAGACCCAGTACTTC
TRBV28,many,TRBJ1-3,TRBD1,CASSRDRGSGNTIYF,TGTGCCAGCAGCCGCGACAGGGGTTCTGGAAACACCATATATTTT
TRBV30,many,TRBJ1-2,NA,CAWIGRNYGYTF,TGTGCCTGGATAGGGCGGAACTATGGCTACACCTTC
TRBV5-1,NA,TRBJ2-7,TRBD2,CASSLAGTSGSEQYF,TGCGCCAGCAGCTTGGCCGGGACTAGCGGGAGCGAGCAGTACTTC
TRBV28,many,TRBJ1-5,TRBD1,CASSARGLRQPQHF,TGTGCCAGCAGCGCCAGGGGGCTTCGACAGCCCCAGCATTTT
TRBV28,NA,TRBJ2-1,NA,CASSDGVGGSSSYNEQFF,TGTGCCAGCAGTGACGGGGTGGGCGGGTCGAGCTCCTACAATGAGCAGTTCTTC
TRBV28,many,TRBJ2-3,TRBD1,CASSRQGSSTDTQYF,TGTGCCAGCAGTCGACAGGGGTCTAGCACAGATACGCAGTATTTT
TRBV12-3/TRBV12-4,many,TRBJ2-7,TRBD1,CASSPQGAGRSYEQYF,TGTGCCAGCAGTCCCCAGGGGGCGGGTCGCTCCTACGAGCAGTACTTC
TRBV10-3,NA,TRBJ2-3,TRBD1,CAISALQGADTQYF,TGTGCCATCAGTGCTCTTCAGGGGGCAGATACGCAGTATTTT
TRBV27,NA,TRBJ2-7,TRBD2,CASRGLAGSYEQYF,TGTGCCAGCAGAGGACTAGCGGGGTCCTACGAGCAGTACTTC
TRBV3-1,many,TRBJ2-1,NA,CASSYEQYNEQFF,TGTGCCAGCAGCTATGAACAGTACAATGAGCAGTTCTTC
TRBV19,NA,TRBJ2-7,NA,CASSQTRSSYEQYF,TGTGCCAGTAGTCAGACACGGTCCTCCTACGAGCAGTACTTC
TRBV28,NA,TRBJ2-3,NA,CASKDLYTDTQYF,TGTGCCAGTAAAGATCTGTACACAGATACGCAGTATTTT
TRBV19,NA,TRBJ2-1,TRBD1,CATTKRTGYNEQFF,TGTGCCACCACGAAGAGGACAGGGTACAATGAGCAGTTCTTC
TRBV25-1,few,TRBJ2-5,NA,CASSDLGEETQYF,TGTGCCAGCAGTGACCTCGGGGAAGAGACCCAGTACTTC
TRBV3-1,many,TRBJ1-6,NA,CASSHRTAGVAPLHF,TGTGCCAGCAGCCATCGGACGGCCGGCGTTGCACCCCTCCACTTT
TRBV10-3,few,TRBJ1-5,TRBD1,CAISEEGAGQPQHF,TGTGCCATCAGTGAAGAGGGGGCAGGACAGCCCCAGCATTTT
TRBV19,NA,TRBJ2-3,NA,CASSTNRASTDTQYF,TGTGCCAGTAGTACCAACAGGGCCAGCACAGATACGCAGTATTTT
TRBV9,few,TRBJ2-1,NA,CASTEGSTSYNEQFF,TGTGCCAGCACCGAAGGGAGTACCTCCTACAATGAGCAGTTCTTC
TRBV5-6,NA,TRBJ2-1,NA,CASSFTAITVYNEQFF,TGTGCCAGCAGCTTTACGGCGATAACGGTTTACAATGAGCAGTTCTTC
TRBV20-1,few,TRBJ1-4,TRBD1,CSANFRGHEKLFF,TGCAGTGCTAATTTTAGGGGGCATGAAAAACTGTTTTTT
TRBV29-1,NA,TRBJ2-7,NA,CSVGAGNSYEQYF,TGCAGCGTTGGGGCAGGGAATTCCTACGAGCAGTACTTC
TRBV20-1,few,TRBJ2-7,NA,CSARRQGTYEQYF,TGCAGTGCTAGACGGCAGGGGACCTACGAGCAGTACTTC
TRBV28,many,TRBJ2-3,NA,CASSSSDTQYF,TGTGCCAGCAGTTCCTCAGATACGCAGTATTTT
TRBV27,few,TRBJ2-3,TRBD2,CASSPRTSGMGDTQYF,TGTGCCAGCAGTCCTCGGACTAGCGGGATGGGAGATACGCAGTATTTT
TRBV7-8,many,TRBJ1-5,TRBD1,CASSLDQGVNQPQHF,TGTGCCAGCAGCTTGGATCAGGGGGTTAATCAGCCCCAGCATTTT
TRBV11-3,many,TRBJ2-3,TRBD2,CASSLAGGSDTQYF,TGTGCCAGCAGCTTAGCGGGAGGGTCAGATACGCAGTATTTT
TRBV6-5,NA,TRBJ1-1,NA,CASSYSEAVNTEAFF,TGTGCCAGCAGTTACTCGGAGGCAGTTAACACTGAAGCTTTCTTT
TRBV20-1,many,TRBJ2-1,TRBD2,CSASMLAGGPNEQFF,TGCAGTGCTAGTATGCTGGCGGGAGGTCCAAATGAGCAGTTCTTC
TRBV7-9,NA,TRBJ1-1,NA,CASSLAPYRSLDTEAFF,TGTGCCAGCAGCTTAGCTCCGTACAGGTCCCTGGACACTGAAGCTTTCTTT
TRBV28,many,TRBJ2-1,NA,CASSLYGGSEQFF,TGTGCCAGCAGTTTATACGGAGGGAGTGAGCAGTTCTTC